This T cell receptor beta chain is drawn from a study of T cells after yellow fever vaccination (dated by TCRdb to between 2017 and 2020). Notes on the research overall: The SMART-Seq v4 Ultra Low Input RNA kit was used to prepare libraries from fractions with low cell numbers. Bulk PBMC replicates and cell subsets were isolated from blood drawn at multiple timepoints before and after both primary and secondary immunization. The cohort comprised two healthy male donors, one aged 18 to 29 and one aged 30 to 40 years. To track T-cell clones before and after primary and booster YFV17D yellow fever vaccination, bulk TCR alpha and beta repertoires were sequenced longitudinally.

This sample's treatment or condition label indicates: live attenuated yellow fever vaccine strain. At every blood-draw timepoint, two biological replicates of bulk PBMCs were collected. A standard Ficoll-Paque protocol was used to isolate PBMCs from peripheral blood. TriZol was used to extract RNA from bulk PBMCs, from CD4 and CD8 fractions, and from dextramer-positive and dextramer-negative fractions. This clonotype was seen many times. Its antigen is currently not known. The sample holds no much larger clone one base away, and base qualities are not on file. TCR cDNA was made using 5'RACE template switching, a step that added a universal primer site and unique molecular identifiers. Priming for cDNA synthesis came from both the TCR alpha and TCR beta constant segments. Library amplification involved two PCR steps, and the second step added sample barcodes and sequencing adapters. Sequencing of the libraries was done on either Illumina HiSeq 2500 (2x100 bp) or NovaSeq (2x150 bp). Per the original workflow: MIGEC was used to demultiplex reads and collapse the reads into UMI consensus sequences, and MiXCR was used for V(D)J alignment. Clonotypes responding to the vaccine were identified with edgeR on replicate PBMC samples, with the criteria of FDR below 0.01 and a log2 fold change above 5 up to day 15. CD4 or CD8 identity was assigned to each bulk clonotype according to whether the clonotype was present at higher abundance in the sequenced CD4 repertoire or the sequenced CD8 repertoire. Using fastp at Q25 and MiXCR, TCRdb reprocessed the public reads and kept productive beta chains. Rows matching on CDR3 protein sequence are summarized as one entry with the most common DNA and genes. The V and J calls were determined by TCRdb, not by the authors. For this sample there are around 600,000 distinct CDR3 sequences; approximately 13% appear just once. The leading ten clones occupy just under 15% of the sample.

The full study reports these points: Compared with the primary T-cell response, the secondary T-cell response was faster but weaker, reaching its peak on day 5 rather than on day 15. Computational filtering was needed because FACS-sorted repertoires could contain abundant contaminating clonotypes from the bulk population. After the booster, most clones that had expanded after primary vaccination were detected again (about 97% of CD4 and more than 85% of CD8), suggesting broad maintenance of memory. A small share of clonotypes was detected in both CD4 and CD8 compartments, with the overlap likely arising from convergent recombination. Because only a couple of donors were included in the study, the extent to which the findings can be generalized is limited.

The source material was PBMCs, sampled on the day of the yellow fever booster vaccination. The clonotype comes from a man in his thirties or forties who received the YFV17D yellow fever vaccine.

The CDR3 loop reads CASSLGDLRPQYF. In nucleotides, the sequence is TGTGCCAGCAGCCTTGGGGACCTACGGCCTCAGTACTTC. Recombination connected TRBV7-2 to TRBJ2-4; the D element might be TRBD1 or TRBD2, as each aligns at 5 bases. The germline V gene gives CDR1 as SGHTA and CDR2 as FQGNSA. The V and J ends are trimmed by 5 bases and 12 bases, leaving 17 bases between them. Taken from cysteine to phenylalanine, the CDR3 has 13 residues. The only DNA kept is the CDR3, 39 bases in frame from the first base.